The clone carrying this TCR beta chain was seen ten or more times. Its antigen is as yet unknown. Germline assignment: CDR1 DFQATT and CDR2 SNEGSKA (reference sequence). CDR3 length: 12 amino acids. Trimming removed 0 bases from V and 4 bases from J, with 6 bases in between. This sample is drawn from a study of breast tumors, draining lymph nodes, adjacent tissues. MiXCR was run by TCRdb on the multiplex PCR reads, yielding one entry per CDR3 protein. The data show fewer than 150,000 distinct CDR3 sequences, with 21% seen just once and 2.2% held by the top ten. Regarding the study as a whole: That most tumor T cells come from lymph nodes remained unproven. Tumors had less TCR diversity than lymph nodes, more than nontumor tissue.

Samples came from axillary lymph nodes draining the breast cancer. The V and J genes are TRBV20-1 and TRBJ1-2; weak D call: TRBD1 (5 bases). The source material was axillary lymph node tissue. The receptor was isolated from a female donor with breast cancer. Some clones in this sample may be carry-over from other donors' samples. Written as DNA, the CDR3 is TGCAGTGCTAGAGATACAGGCTATGGCTACACCTTC. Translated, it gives CSARDTGYGYTF.